The T cell receptor beta chain under discussion was sequenced for a study of T cell responses to AZD1222 COVID-19 vaccine. Overall study results and limits: An increase in Spike-specific TCR breadth and depth was observed after two AZD1222 doses.

The CDR3 has 14 amino acids. V was cut by 7 bases and J by 4 bases, with 14 bases left in between. The V gene's germline CDR1 is LNHDA and CDR2 SQIVND (reference sequence). Sequencing was performed with immunoSEQ multiplex PCR; in TCRdb, only in-frame clones are kept and a portion is missing. Found here are about 200,000 clones, about 89% of them singletons; the top ten hold around 3.6%. A word on this clone: Antigen: not known.

This sequence originates from an adult who received the AZD1222 COVID-19 vaccine. This rearrangement joins TRBV19 to TRBJ1-5; D might be TRBD1 (5 bases). Sequences were derived from peripheral blood, sampled 28 days after the second AZD1222 dose. The CDR3 region has the DNA TGTGCCAGTACGGGGGGTCTTTGGAATCAGCCCCAGCATTTT. The encoded protein is CASTGGLWNQPQHF. Looking up the rest from reference TRBV19 and TRBJ1-5 gives the full variable domain: DGGITQSPKYLFRKEGQNVTLSCEQNLNHDAMYWYRQDPGQGLRLIYYSQIVNDFQKGDIAEGYSVSREKKESFPLTVTSAQKNPTAFYLCASTGGLWNQPQHFGDGTRLSIL.